One and the same sample provided the 7 T cell receptor beta chains below, sequenced in a study of CD8+ T cells in alopecia areata (dated by TCRdb to between 2018 and 2020). This specimen's treatment or condition label, per the study, means: oral pan-JAK inhibitor, 5-10 mg twice daily. Library preparation employed the immunoSEQ multiplex PCR assay. For TCR sequencing, RNA was extracted from every sample and reverse transcribed into cDNA to serve as template. TCRdb obtained this table from immuneACCESS and retained in-frame rearrangements with V and J assigned. These tables miss some clones; where compared with another copy, unresolved V genes account for less than half of the shortfall, and the remainder is unexplained. The sample has more than 200,000 clones on record, approximately 47% of them singletons. In total, the top ten clones hold around 2.5% of the sample. The sample consisted of CD4+ T cells sorted from blood, taken between weeks 36 and 40, from a patient treated with tofacitinib. Receptors originate from a human donor with alopecia areata.

This clone was seen only a few times. V is TRBV18 and J is TRBJ1-1; D not resolved. CDR1 is KGHSH, CDR2 LQKENI, per germline. This CDR3 contains 16 residues. Trimming took 2 bases from V and 1 from J, leaving 14 bases between them. The CDR3 nucleotides are TGTGCCAGCTCACCAAACAACGACGTTAGGAACACTGAAGCTTTCTTT. This codes for CASSPNNDVRNTEAFF.

This clone appeared a few times. V and J are TRBV30 and TRBJ2-3, with 10 bases identical to TRBD2. J was trimmed by 5 bases and V by 3 bases; bases with no gene match: 11. Germline V lookup: CDR1 GTSNPN, CDR2 SVGIG (reference sequence). This CDR3 is 16 amino acids long. The CDR3, as DNA: TGTGCCTGGAGATGGGGACTAGCGAGAGGTGGAGATACGCAGTATTTT. This codes for CAWRWGLARGGDTQYF.

This clone has a handful of counts. The rearrangement joins TRBV30 to TRBJ2-2; no definite D call. Germline V lookup: CDR1 GTSNPN, CDR2 SVGIG (reference sequence). The CDR3 is 12 amino acids. Written as DNA, the CDR3 is TGTGTCTTGAAACAACGAGCCGGGGAGCTGTTTTTT. Translation: CVLKQRAGELFF.

This clone showed up just a few times. This chain uses TRBV29-1 with TRBJ2-7; D tentatively reads TRBD1 or TRBD2 (6 bases each). V was cut by 4 bases and J by 5 bases, with 12 bases left in between. The CDR3 contains 12 residues. In germline, CDR1 is SQVTM, CDR2 ANQGSEA. The CDR3, as DNA: TGCAGCGTTGTACGGGGGCTGGACGAGCAGTACTTC. This gives the protein CSVVRGLDEQYF.

This rearrangement joins TRBV20-1 to TRBJ1-2; a possible D gene is TRBD1 (5 bases). Trimming stripped 6 bases from V and 7 bases from J, with 12 bases between. The CDR3 contains 11 residues. Germline V gene lookup returns CDR1 DFQATT and CDR2 SNEGSKA (reference sequence). The CDR3 spells CSAHVGAGYTF. The CDR3 region has the DNA TGCAGTGCCCATGTCGGGGCTGGCTACACCTTC.

This clone was seen a few times. The V call is TRBV11-3, the J call TRBJ2-2; TRBD2 aligns across 9 bases. The length of the CDR3 is 15 residues. The junction had 5 bases not matched to a gene; V was cut back by 4 bases and J by 5 bases. Germline CDR1 reads SGHNT; CDR2 reads YENEEA. CDR3: CASSSGLAGTGELFF. The CDR3 nucleotides read TGTGCCAGCAGCTCGGGACTAGCAGGGACCGGGGAGCTGTTTTTT.

This clone came up a few times. This chain links TRBV7-9 with TRBJ2-7; unclear D gene. Germline CDR1 is SEHNR and CDR2 is FQNEAQ (reference sequence). Trimming cost V 5 bases and J 3 bases, with 11 bases left between them. The CDR3 runs to 13 residues. The CDR3 loop is CASSPTAFYEQYF. The CDR3 coding sequence is TGTGCCAGCAGCCCGACCGCGTTCTACGAGCAGTACTTC.